This TCR beta chain was captured in a study of regulatory T cells in long-lasting Graves disease. Researchers made TCR beta libraries by using iRepertoire HTBI primers and running Arm-PCR on CDR3 regions. Authors' analysis steps: Spanning all samples, the identified segments comprised 60 to 70 TRBV and some 14 TRBJ. TCRdb passed the multiplex PCR reads through MiXCR, listing each CDR3 protein once. TCRdb's processing, not the authors' own work, is the source of the V and J calls. This sample carries more than 650,000 distinct CDR3 sequences, around 30% of them seen once, and the ten largest clones take roughly 41%. This clonotype was observed a few times. Its specificity is unknown. The CDR3 totals 15 residues. From germline, CDR1 is SGHRS and CDR2 YFSETQ. V trimming: 1 base; J trimming: 8 bases; junction bases outside the gene matches: 3. Notes on the study in general: Accuracy was possibly reduced by small sample size. The number of shared public clonotypes was higher in persistent patients (2,741) than new patients (roughly 970).

The time point is: persistent/refractory GD, antithyroid drugs over 5 years with positive TRAb. Extracted PBMC RNA gave rise to the TCR library. The receptor comes from a female donor with Graves disease. The source was peripheral blood mononuclear cells (PBMCs), collected when the disease was refractory, from a patient treated with antithyroid drugs. V gene TRBV5-1 combines with J gene TRBJ1-6; TRBD1 agrees at 10 bases. CDR3 DNA sequence: TGCGCCAGCAGCTTGTACGGGACAGGGGATTCACCCCTCCACTTT. Amino acids: CASSLYGTGDSPLHF.